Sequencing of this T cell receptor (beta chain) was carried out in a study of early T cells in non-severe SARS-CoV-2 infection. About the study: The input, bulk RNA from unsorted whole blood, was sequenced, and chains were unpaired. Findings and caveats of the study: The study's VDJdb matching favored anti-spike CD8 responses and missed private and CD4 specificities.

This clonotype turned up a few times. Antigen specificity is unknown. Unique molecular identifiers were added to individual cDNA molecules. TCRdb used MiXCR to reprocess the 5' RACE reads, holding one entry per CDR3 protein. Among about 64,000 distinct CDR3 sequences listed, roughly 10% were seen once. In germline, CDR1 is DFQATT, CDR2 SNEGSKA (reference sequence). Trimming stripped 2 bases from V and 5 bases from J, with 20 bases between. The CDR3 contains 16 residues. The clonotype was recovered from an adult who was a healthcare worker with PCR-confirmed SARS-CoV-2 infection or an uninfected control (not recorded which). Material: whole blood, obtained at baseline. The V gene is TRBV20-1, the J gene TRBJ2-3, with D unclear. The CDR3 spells CSARPRAGGSIDTQYF. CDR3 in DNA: TGCAGTGCTAGACCCCGGGCCGGCGGATCGATAGATACGCAGTATTTT.